The 21 T cell receptor beta chains given below trace back to one sample, sequenced in a study of T cells expressing NK-cell markers. With the 5' RACE reads reprocessed, TCRdb shows one record per CDR3 protein and no DNA. Here the sample table reports about 370,000 distinct CDR3 sequences. Sequenced: blood T cells: a sorted CD56 or NKG2C T cell subset, CD4+ or CD8+ T cells, or bulk PBMC T cells (not recorded which). The origin of the receptors is a woman between 45 and 65 years old in good health.

The chain uses TRBV24-1 and TRBJ2-1; TCRdb names TRBD2, which stays unverified in the absence of DNA. The germline V gene encodes CDR1 KGHDR and CDR2 SFDVKD. The CDR3 is 16 residues long. CDR3 region: CATSDSAASGKYEQFF.

The chain uses TRBV7-2 and TRBJ1-1. This CDR3 comprises 14 residues. Germline CDR1 and CDR2: SGHTA and FQGNSA. CDR3 residues: CASSLKRMNTEAFF.

The chain is built from TRBV6-5 and TRBJ2-2; TCRdb gives TRBD2 as the D gene, but with no DNA this cannot be confirmed. CDR3 size: 14 residues. The germline gives CDR1 MNHEY, CDR2 SVGAGI. CDR3 loop: CASSTGTNTGELFF.

The V call is TRBV5-1, the J call TRBJ2-2; TCRdb returns TRBD2, unconfirmable since there is no DNA. Per the germline V gene, CDR1 is SGHRS and CDR2 is YFSETQ. The CDR3 contains 21 residues. The CDR3: CASSLVALRLAGGKGTGELFF.

V and J are TRBV6-6 and TRBJ1-6. The V gene's germline CDR1 is MNHNY and CDR2 SVGAGI (reference sequence). The CDR3 is 13 residues long. CDR3 in amino acids: CASSYGYNSPLHF.

V and J are TRBV20-1 and TRBJ2-7; the TCRdb D gene call, TRBD1, has no DNA to confirm it. Germline CDR1 is DFQATT and CDR2 is SNEGSKA (reference sequence). The CDR3 runs 14 residues. The CDR3 sequence: CSASRTYHPYEQYF.

This chain connects TRBV5-1 to TRBJ2-3; TCRdb's assignment of TRBD2 cannot be checked, as there is no DNA. Germline values: CDR1 SGHRS, CDR2 YFSETQ. This CDR3 has 16 amino acids. The CDR3 sequence: CASCRRGGGPEDTQYF.

The genes are TRBV20-1 and TRBJ1-5; TCRdb picks TRBD1, but there is no DNA to check that call. The CDR3 length is 15 residues. Germline V lookup: CDR1 DFQATT, CDR2 SNEGSKA (reference sequence). CDR3 region: CSASLDRGQRQPQHF.

The genes are TRBV11-2 and TRBJ2-3; TCRdb picks TRBD1, but there is no DNA to check that call. The CDR3 sequence is 16 residues long. Germline-derived CDR1 and CDR2 are SGHAT and FQNNGV. Here the CDR3 reads CASSLRGADPTDTQYF.

The chain carries TRBV6-1 and TRBJ2-2; TCRdb's D call of TRBD2 is untestable without DNA. In germline, CDR1 is MNHNS, CDR2 SASEGT. CDR3 length equals 14 residues. The CDR3 reads CASRLLGNTGELFF.

This sequence joins TRBV5-1 and TRBJ2-3; TCRdb lists TRBD1, though no DNA is available to test this call. The CDR3 has 15 amino acids. Looked up from germline, CDR1 is SGHRS and CDR2 is YFSETQ. CDR3 sequence: CASSLARGPPPTQYF.

V usage is TRBV27 and J usage is TRBJ2-5; no DNA is available, so the TRBD1 call from TCRdb remains unchecked. The CDR3 is made up of 14 amino acids. Germline assignment: CDR1 MNHEY and CDR2 SMNVEV (reference sequence). The CDR3 reads CASSFLGGVETQYF.

This rearrangement joins TRBV10-3 to TRBJ2-2; no DNA is available, so the TRBD1 call from TCRdb remains unchecked. The CDR3 consists of 17 residues. The germline V gene encodes CDR1 ENHRY and CDR2 SYGVKD. The CDR3 spells CANPMGQPLRNTGELFF.

The chain links TRBV25-1 to TRBJ2-2; there is no DNA to check the TCRdb D call of TRBD2. The CDR3 is 15 residues long. Germline-derived CDR1 and CDR2 are MGHDK and SYGVNS. CDR3 sequence reads: CASSEISGTARELFF.

CDR3 residues: CASSFGPWGAQRTQYF. The gene calls are TRBV12-3 or TRBV12-4 and TRBJ2-5; TCRdb designates TRBD1, a call that cannot be tested without DNA. The CDR3 covers 16 residues.

V and J are TRBV27 and TRBJ2-1; TCRdb indicates TRBD1, and absent DNA this call remains unverified. Germline CDR1 reads MNHEY; CDR2 reads SMNVEV (reference sequence). The CDR3 runs 12 residues. CDR3 amino acids: CASSSAWGGQFF.

V usage is TRBV12-3 or TRBV12-4 and J usage is TRBJ1-1. This CDR3 is 14 amino acids long. CDR3 residues: CASSLFAGNTEAFF.

This chain uses TRBV27 with TRBJ2-2; TCRdb proposes TRBD2, but this gene call is untestable without DNA. Germline CDR1 and CDR2: MNHEY and SMNVEV (reference sequence). The CDR3 runs to 19 residues. The CDR3 region is CASSLSFSGWASNTGELFF.

The chain has TRBV15 and TRBJ2-2; TCRdb's D gene call, TRBD2, goes unchecked for lack of DNA. The CDR3 runs to 15 residues. CDR1 is LNHNV, CDR2 YYDKDF, per germline (reference sequence). The CDR3: CATSRGLAGTGELFF.

This chain uses TRBV29-1 with TRBJ2-3; checking the TCRdb D call of TRBD1 is not possible without DNA. The CDR3 sequence is 14 residues long. Per the germline V gene, CDR1 is SQVTM and CDR2 is ANQGSEA. CDR3 amino acids: CSVEWTPSTDTQYF.

The rearrangement uses TRBV7-6 and TRBJ2-1. The V gene's germline CDR1 is SGHVS and CDR2 FNYEAQ. The CDR3 runs 13 residues. CDR3 sequence: CASSLVGIDEQFF.